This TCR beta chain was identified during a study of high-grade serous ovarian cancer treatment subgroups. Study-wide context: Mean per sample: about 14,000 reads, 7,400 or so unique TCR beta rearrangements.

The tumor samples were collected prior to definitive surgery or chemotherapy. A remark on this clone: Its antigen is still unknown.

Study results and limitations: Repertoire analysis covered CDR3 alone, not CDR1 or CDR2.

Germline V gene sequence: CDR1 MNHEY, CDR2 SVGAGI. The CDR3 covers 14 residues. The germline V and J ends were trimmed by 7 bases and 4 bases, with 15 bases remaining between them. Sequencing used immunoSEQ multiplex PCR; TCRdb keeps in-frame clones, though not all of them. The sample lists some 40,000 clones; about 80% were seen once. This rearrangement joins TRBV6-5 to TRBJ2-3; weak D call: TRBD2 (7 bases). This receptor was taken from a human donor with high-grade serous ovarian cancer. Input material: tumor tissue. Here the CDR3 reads CASNRGARADTQYF. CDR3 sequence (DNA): TGTGCCAGCAATCGGGGGGCGCGGGCAGATACGCAGTATTTT.